What follows describes a single T cell receptor beta chain. Its antigen remains unknown. This entry belongs to a study of T cell responses to AZD1222 COVID-19 vaccine. On the study more broadly: Researchers grouped second doses given at about 4 or about 12 weeks into one pool. Study-wide results and limits: Spike-specific TCR depth and breadth grew after two AZD1222 doses. Clonal diversity may have been underestimated, and the donors were mostly white British, with more females than males. The number of AZD1222 recipients seropositive at baseline was only five to seven.

Per germline, CDR1 SGHRS and CDR2 YFSETQ. This CDR3 is 15 amino acids long. V dropped 4 bases and J dropped 4; count of bases not matched to a gene: 9. Clones were sequenced by immunoSEQ multiplex PCR, and TCRdb holds only the in-frame ones, with some missing. Of some 170,000 clones listed, more than 90% were seen once; the top ten hold approximately 2.5%. This sample comprised peripheral blood, obtained on day 0 of AZD1222 vaccination. V gene TRBV5-1 combines with J gene TRBJ2-7; 9 bases align to TRBD2. The receptor was derived from an adult in good health. CDR3 sequence reads: CASSLNRGLAYEQYF. Here the CDR3 DNA reads TGCGCCAGCAGCCTGAACAGGGGACTAGCTTACGAGCAGTACTTC. Supplemented by reference TRBV5-1 and TRBJ2-7, the full variable domain reads KAGVTQTPRYLIKTRGQQVTLSCSPISGHRSVSWYQQTPGQGLQFLFEYFSETQRNKGNFPGRFSGRQFSNSRSEMNVSTLELGDSALYLCASSLNRGLAYEQYFGPGTRLTVT.